These T cell receptor beta chains were read from a single sample in a study of OX40 agonist ivuxolimab in advanced cancers. Clones were read by immunoSEQ multiplex PCR, and TCRdb kept only the in-frame ones, dropping some. Altogether roughly 71,000 clones are present, 88% being singletons, with the ten largest covering under 1.1%. The material sequenced was CD4+ or CD8+ T cells sorted from blood, taken in a trial of the OX40 agonist ivuxolimab. The receptors stem from an adult with an advanced solid tumor such as melanoma, head and neck, liver or kidney cancer. The CDR3 runs from the conserved cysteine through the conserved F or W. The D gene is left open where the match is weak.

V gene	J gene	D gene	CDR3 protein
TRBV5-1	TRBJ2-5	.	CASSLALWETQYF
TRBV7-2	TRBJ2-5	.	CASSRSAETQYF
TRBV18	TRBJ2-4	TRBD2	CASSTEAGGRDQYF
TRBV19	TRBJ2-1	TRBD1	CASKGQYNEQFF
TRBV7-6	TRBJ2-3	.	CASSLGQGAGASDTQYF
TRBV7-2	TRBJ2-5	.	CASGGGVGETQYF
TRBV2	TRBJ1-1	.	CARSGTQGTEAFF
TRBV4-1	TRBJ2-1	TRBD2	CASSQDLRAGGHNEQFF
TRBV25-1	TRBJ2-3	.	CASKGGDTQYF
TRBV15	TRBJ2-6	.	CATSRASGANVLTF
TRBV29-1	TRBJ2-5	.	CSVASAVGETQYF
TRBV6-6	TRBJ1-3	.	CASSYSASSGNTMYF
TRBV30	TRBJ1-4	.	CAWSVLRVRDEKLFF
TRBV28	TRBJ2-5	.	CASSLEQLETQYF
TRBV4-1	TRBJ1-2	.	CASSQGYSGSNYGYTF
TRBV28	TRBJ2-3	.	CASTVPRGDTQYF
TRBV7-3	TRBJ2-7	TRBD1	CASSLTGTVSYEQYF
TRBV12-5	TRBJ2-3	.	CASGLGLSGPDTQYF
TRBV9	TRBJ2-5	.	CASSPGTLWEETQYF
TRBV30	TRBJ1-4	.	CAWSVTDQRKLFF
TRBV18	TRBJ1-2	.	CASSPGPVSSGGYTF
TRBV5-1	TRBJ1-1	.	CASSFRGGDTEAFF
TRBV10-3	TRBJ1-1	.	CAITQGANTEAFF
TRBV10-2	TRBJ1-1	TRBD1	CASSVSGTGYTEAFF
TRBV6-6	TRBJ1-2	TRBD1	CASSYVGQGLSYGYTF
TRBV9	TRBJ2-1	TRBD1	CASSVGLFTGGGEQFF
TRBV18	TRBJ1-4	.	CASSPTANEKLFF
TRBV7-9	TRBJ2-3	.	CASSPPGDTQYF
TRBV11-3	TRBJ2-1	.	CASSLGIVGSGNQFF
TRBV11-2	TRBJ2-3	.	CASSQSGWITDTQYF
TRBV10-3	TRBJ1-3	TRBD1	CATIPDRGRSGNTIYF
TRBV11-2	TRBJ2-3	.	CASSFRGDTDTQYF
TRBV6-6	TRBJ2-2	.	CASRPLDGRMTGELFF
TRBV2	TRBJ2-1	TRBD2	CASSGGSGRAYNEQFF
TRBV6-1	TRBJ2-3	TRBD1	CASSTQGSTDTQYF
TRBV27	TRBJ2-1	.	CASSFDWSSYNEQFF
TRBV11-1	TRBJ2-1	.	CASRPPGAYYNEQFF
TRBV5-1	TRBJ2-1	.	CASSFNSGTGEQFF
TRBV19	TRBJ1-2	TRBD1	CASMPFNRDRGGYGYTF
TRBV5-1	TRBJ2-1	.	CASSLGPSSYNEQFF
TRBV7-2	TRBJ1-1	.	CASSQVGTGGFDEAFF
TRBV10-3	TRBJ2-3	TRBD2	CAISRTSGSSTDTQYF
TRBV19	TRBJ1-1	.	CASSIDTGVTEAFF
TRBV28	TRBJ2-3	.	CASSSVGGRTDTQYF
TRBV6-5	TRBJ2-7	.	CASSLVGLGEQYF
TRBV2	TRBJ1-1	TRBD1	CASAGQGETEAFF
TRBV2	TRBJ1-2	.	CASCTRGGEGGYTF
TRBV27	TRBJ2-7	.	CASSLIRTLNEQYF
TRBV30	TRBJ1-1	.	CAWRQGPSTEAFF
TRBV12-2	TRBJ2-7	.	CASRSTGRTPYEQYF
TRBV9	TRBJ2-1	TRBD2	CASSKRTGTSGTNEQFF